This entry describes one T cell receptor beta chain. The sample has other DNA sequences that encode this CDR3 too. This sample stems from a study of CD8+ T cells in alopecia areata. RNA, once extracted, was reverse transcribed into cDNA for use as the sequencing template. Repertoires were generated with immunoSEQ multiplex PCR, while TCRdb's copy carries only in-frame clones and drops some. The sample contains about 160,000 clones, approximately 65% of which appear only once. Germline lookup yields CDR1 SQVTM and CDR2 ANQGSEA. V was shortened by 4 bases and J by 5 bases, with 5 bases between the two germline ends. CDR3 length equals 10 residues. Stated treatment: oral pan-JAK inhibitor, 5-10 mg twice daily.

The sequences come from CD4+ T cells sorted from blood, collected at week 4, from a patient treated with tofacitinib. The chain joins TRBV29-1 to TRBJ1-1, with unresolved D. The source of this sequence is a human donor with alopecia areata. Here the CDR3 reads CSVAGTEAFF. In DNA form, the CDR3 reads TGCAGCGTTGCTGGGACTGAAGCTTTCTTT.